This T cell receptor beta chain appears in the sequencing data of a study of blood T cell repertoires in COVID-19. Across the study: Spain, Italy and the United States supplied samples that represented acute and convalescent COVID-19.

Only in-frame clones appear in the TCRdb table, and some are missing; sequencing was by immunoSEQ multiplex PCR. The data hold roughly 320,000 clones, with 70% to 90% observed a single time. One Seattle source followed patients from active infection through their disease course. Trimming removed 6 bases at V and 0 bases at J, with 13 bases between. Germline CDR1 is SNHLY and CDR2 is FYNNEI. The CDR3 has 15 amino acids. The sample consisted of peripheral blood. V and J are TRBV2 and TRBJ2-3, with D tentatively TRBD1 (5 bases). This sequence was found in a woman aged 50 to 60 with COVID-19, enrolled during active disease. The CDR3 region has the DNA TGTGCCAGCAGCCCACAGGAACTTAGCACAGATACGCAGTATTTT. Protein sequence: CASSPQELSTDTQYF.